The 2 T cell receptor beta chains below all came from one sample that was sequenced in a study of molecular identifiers for immune sequencing clone quantification. From the PCR reads, TCRdb called clonotypes with MiXCR, one entry per CDR3 protein. Among some 9,800 distinct CDR3 sequences listed, about 18% were seen once. Sequenced input: naive CD8+ T cells from blood, with Jurkat cell RNA spiked in. This sample's subset: FACS-sorted CD8+CD4-CCR7+CD45RA+ naive T cells. Receptors were obtained from a human donor in good health. Some libraries in this study had Jurkat cell RNA spiked in.

The table lists this clonotype with many counts. Likely a read error: the CDR3 ends without its conserved phenylalanine or tryptophan. No DNA is shown, since the ends of the CDR3 on it are uncertain; the CDR3 is the one TCRdb lists. This sequence joins TRBV5-6 and TRBJ2-7; the D call TRBD1 from the table was never checked on the DNA. The CDR3 spans 10 amino acids, including both terminal residues. The germline gives CDR1 SGHDT, CDR2 YYEEEE. CDR3 in amino acids: CASSLQDRPS.

This clonotype is labeled medium-sized (0.01 to 0.1%). The chain recombines TRBV20-1 with TRBJ1-1; D call uncertain. Germline V lookup: CDR1 DFQATT, CDR2 SNEGSKA (reference sequence). The CDR3 sequence is 12 residues long. V was pared by 3 bases and J by 1 base, with 6 bases between. The CDR3: CSAREENTEAFF. In nucleotides, the CDR3 is TGCAGTGCTAGGGAGGAGAACACTGAAGCTTTCTTT.